This T cell receptor beta chain was recorded in a study of regulatory T cells in long-lasting Graves disease. Whole-study findings and limits: Favoring TRBV28, TRBJ1-2 and TRBJ2-5 was a feature seen in persistent disease. Analyses excluded thyroid tissue, covering peripheral blood alone.

In this sample, this clonotype turned up a few times. What it binds is not known. As for time point: newly diagnosed GD, antithyroid drugs for less than 3 months. RNA from PBMCs was the source of the TCR library. This CDR3 region has 14 residues. Per the germline V gene, CDR1 is SGDLS and CDR2 is YYNGEE. Trimming removed 0 bases from V and 1 base from J, with 7 bases in between. Researchers made TCR beta libraries by using iRepertoire HTBI primers and running Arm-PCR on CDR3 regions. TCRdb re-derived calls from the multiplex PCR reads in MiXCR, one entry per CDR3 protein. The table records roughly 560,000 distinct CDR3 sequences, around 12% of them present only once. The same data also contributed to another study, on T cells in Graves' hyperthyroidism and ophthalmopathy. From that paper: Most expanded thyroid clonotypes above 0.001 recurred in blood.

V is TRBV9 and J is TRBJ1-2; the D gene is possibly TRBD1 (5 bases). The clonotype was recovered from a woman in her twenties or thirties with Graves disease. Here the sequenced sample was peripheral blood mononuclear cells (PBMCs), taken at new diagnosis, from a patient treated with antithyroid drugs. The CDR3 coding sequence is TGTGCCAGCAGCGTAGCTCAGGGTAACTATGGCTACACCTTC. It encodes CASSVAQGNYGYTF.